This TCR beta chain was captured in a study of blood T cell repertoires in COVID-19. Study overall: Some COVID-19 samples were acute and others convalescent; all came from the United States, Italy and Spain. The cDNA or gDNA used as material had been derived from T cells, B-cell-depleted T cells, or PBMCs.

In the original workflow: Reference gene primer amplification yielded estimated nucleated cell counts. The method was immunoSEQ multiplex PCR; TCRdb's version includes in-frame clones alone and lacks a portion of them. V, J and clone size reflect that table, while D and trimming were determined from the DNA. The data contain around 250,000 clones, approximately 85% of them singletons. The CDR3 sequence is 21 residues long. The trim removed 1 base at V and 2 bases at J, leaving 12 bases unmatched. Germline V gene sequence: CDR1 MNHEY, CDR2 SVGEGT. The sequenced material came from peripheral blood. The sequence was collected from a man aged 50-60 years with active or convalescent COVID-19. The J gene is TRBJ2-1, the V gene TRBV6-2 or TRBV6-3; 15 nucleotides align to TRBD2. The CDR3 sequence is CASSYLTPGLAGGFTYNEQFF. CDR3 DNA sequence: TGTGCCAGCAGTTACTTGACTCCGGGACTAGCGGGAGGCTTCACCTACAATGAGCAGTTCTTC.